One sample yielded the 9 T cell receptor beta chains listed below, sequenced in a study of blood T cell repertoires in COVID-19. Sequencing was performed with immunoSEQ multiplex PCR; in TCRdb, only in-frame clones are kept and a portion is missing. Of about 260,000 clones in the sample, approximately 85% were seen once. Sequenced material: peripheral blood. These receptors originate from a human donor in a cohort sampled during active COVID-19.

The CDR3 here is CASSRRDRGLIGYTF. CDR3 bases: TGTGCCAGCAGTCGCCGGGACAGGGGACTGATTGGCTACACCTTC. V gene TRBV27 combines with J gene TRBJ1-2; 10 bases agree with TRBD1. The germline V gene has CDR1 MNHEY and CDR2 SMNVEV (reference sequence). There are 15 residues in the CDR3. Trimming removed 5 bases from V and 7 bases from J; junction bases left unmatched: 10.

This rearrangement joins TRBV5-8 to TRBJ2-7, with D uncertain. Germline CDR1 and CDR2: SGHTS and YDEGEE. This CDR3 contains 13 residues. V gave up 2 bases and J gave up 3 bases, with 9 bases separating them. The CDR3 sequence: CASSLNRIYEQYF. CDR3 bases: TGTGCCAGCAGCTTAAATAGAATCTACGAGCAGTACTTC.

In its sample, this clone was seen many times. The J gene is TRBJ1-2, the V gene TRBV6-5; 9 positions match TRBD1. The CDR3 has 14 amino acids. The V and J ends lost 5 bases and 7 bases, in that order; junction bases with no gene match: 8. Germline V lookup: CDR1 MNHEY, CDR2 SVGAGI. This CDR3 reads CASSRTGENSGYTF. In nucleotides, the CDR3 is TGTGCCAGCAGTAGGACAGGGGAAAATAGTGGCTACACCTTC.

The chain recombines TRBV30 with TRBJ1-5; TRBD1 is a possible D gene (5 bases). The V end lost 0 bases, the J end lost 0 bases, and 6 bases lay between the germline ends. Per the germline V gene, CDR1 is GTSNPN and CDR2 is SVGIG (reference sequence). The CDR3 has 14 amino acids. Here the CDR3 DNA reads TGTGCCTGGAGTGTCGGACATAGCAATCAGCCCCAGCATTTT. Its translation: CAWSVGHSNQPQHF.

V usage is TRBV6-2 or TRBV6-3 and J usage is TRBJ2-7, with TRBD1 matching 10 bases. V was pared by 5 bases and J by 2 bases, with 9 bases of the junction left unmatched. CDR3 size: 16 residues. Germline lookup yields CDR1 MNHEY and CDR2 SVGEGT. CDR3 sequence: CASSTPGTGVTYEQYF. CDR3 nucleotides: TGTGCCAGCAGTACACCCGGGACAGGGGTTACCTACGAGCAGTACTTC.

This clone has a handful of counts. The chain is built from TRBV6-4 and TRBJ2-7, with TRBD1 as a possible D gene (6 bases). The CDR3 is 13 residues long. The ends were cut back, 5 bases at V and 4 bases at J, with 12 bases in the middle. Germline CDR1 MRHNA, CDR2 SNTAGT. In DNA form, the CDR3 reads TGTGCCAGCAGTTCGGACAGCCAGTACGAGCAGTACTTC. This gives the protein CASSSDSQYEQYF.

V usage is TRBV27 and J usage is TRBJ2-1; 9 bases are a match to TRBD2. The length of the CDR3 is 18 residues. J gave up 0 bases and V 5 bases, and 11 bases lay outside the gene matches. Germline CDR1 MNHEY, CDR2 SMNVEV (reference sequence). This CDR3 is CASSPTLTSGRSYNEQFF. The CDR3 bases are TGTGCCAGCAGTCCGACCCTGACTAGCGGACGCTCCTACAATGAGCAGTTCTTC.

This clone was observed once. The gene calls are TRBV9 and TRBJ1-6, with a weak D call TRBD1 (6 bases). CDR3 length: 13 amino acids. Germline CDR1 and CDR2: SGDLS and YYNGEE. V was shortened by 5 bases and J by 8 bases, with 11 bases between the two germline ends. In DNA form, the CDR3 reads TGTGCCAGCAGGTCTTCAGGGGATTCACCCCTCCACTTT. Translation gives CASRSSGDSPLHF.

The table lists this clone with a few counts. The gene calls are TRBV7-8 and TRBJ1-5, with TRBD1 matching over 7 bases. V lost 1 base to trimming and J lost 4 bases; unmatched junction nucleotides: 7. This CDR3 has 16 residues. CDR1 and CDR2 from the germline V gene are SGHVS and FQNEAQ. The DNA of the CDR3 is TGTGCCAGCAGCTTAGGCCGGGGACAGCGAAATCAGCCCCAGCATTTT. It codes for CASSLGRGQRNQPQHF.